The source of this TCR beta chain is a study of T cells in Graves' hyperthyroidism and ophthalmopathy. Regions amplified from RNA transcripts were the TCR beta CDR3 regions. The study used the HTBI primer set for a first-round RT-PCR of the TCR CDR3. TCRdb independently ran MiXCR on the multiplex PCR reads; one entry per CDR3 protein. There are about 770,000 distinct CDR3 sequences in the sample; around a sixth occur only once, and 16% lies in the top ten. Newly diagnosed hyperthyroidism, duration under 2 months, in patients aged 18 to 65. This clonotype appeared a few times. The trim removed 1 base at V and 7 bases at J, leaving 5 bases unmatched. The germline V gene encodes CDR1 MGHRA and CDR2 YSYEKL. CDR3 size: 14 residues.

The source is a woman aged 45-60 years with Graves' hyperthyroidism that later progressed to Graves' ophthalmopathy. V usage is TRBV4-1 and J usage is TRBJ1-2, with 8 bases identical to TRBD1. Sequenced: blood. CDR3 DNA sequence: TGCGCCAGCAGCCAAGGCAGGGGGCAGTTTGGCTACACCTTC. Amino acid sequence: CASSQGRGQFGYTF.